This T cell receptor (beta chain) was captured in a study of CXCR3-negative and CXCR3-positive naive CD8 T cells. About the study: The libraries together contributed about 135 million TRB reads, each supplying about 1.5 +/- 0.3 million. Study-level points and caveats: Hydrophobicity of TRB CDR3s was greater in CXCR3-positive naive cells than in CXCR3-negative naive cells. TRBV-TRBJ usage matched between naive CXCR3-negative and CXCR3-positive cells but not between memory cells. Memory CD8+ cells had much lower diversity, and both naive subsets had comparably high diversity.

Naive CD8+ T cells were CD45RO-CCR7+CD27+CD95-. Libraries were UMI-labeled 5' RACE TRB cDNA. TCRdb reprocessed the 5' RACE reads and stores each CDR3 protein as one record, lacking DNA. This sample's clone table lists tens of thousands of distinct CDR3 sequences. Note on this clonotype: Its cognate antigen is unknown.

Germline assignment: CDR1 ENHRY and CDR2 SYGVKD. The CDR3 sequence is 20 residues long. The TCR originated in a human donor in good health. Some clones in this sample may be carry-over from other donors' samples. The sequenced material came from naive CXCR3+ CD8+ T cells from blood. Described subset: CD45RO-CCR7+CD27+CD95- naive CD8+ T cells expressing CXCR3 (TNR3+). The chain recombines TRBV10-3 with TRBJ2-1; TCRdb's D call, TRBD2, is unchecked because there is no DNA. This CDR3 reads CAIRTDGTSGGANIYNEQFF.